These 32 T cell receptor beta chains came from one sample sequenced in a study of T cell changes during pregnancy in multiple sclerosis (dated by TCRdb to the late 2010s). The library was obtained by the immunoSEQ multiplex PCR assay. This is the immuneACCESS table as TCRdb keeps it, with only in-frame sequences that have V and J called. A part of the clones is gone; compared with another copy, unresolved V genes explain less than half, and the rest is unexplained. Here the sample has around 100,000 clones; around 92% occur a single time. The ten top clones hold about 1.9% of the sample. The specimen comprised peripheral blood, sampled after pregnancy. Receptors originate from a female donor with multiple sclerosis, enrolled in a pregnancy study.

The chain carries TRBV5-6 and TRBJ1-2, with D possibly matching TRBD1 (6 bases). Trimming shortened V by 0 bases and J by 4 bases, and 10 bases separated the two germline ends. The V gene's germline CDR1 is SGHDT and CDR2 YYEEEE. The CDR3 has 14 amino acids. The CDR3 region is CASSLAGAIYGYTF. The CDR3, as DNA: TGTGCCAGCAGCTTGGCAGGGGCAATCTATGGCTACACCTTC.

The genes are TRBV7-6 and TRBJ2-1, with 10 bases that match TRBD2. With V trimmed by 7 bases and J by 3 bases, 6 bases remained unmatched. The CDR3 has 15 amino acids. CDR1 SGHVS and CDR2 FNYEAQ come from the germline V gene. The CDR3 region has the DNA TGTGCCAGCACCCAGGGACTAGCGCGCTACAATGAGCAGTTCTTC. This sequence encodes CASTQGLARYNEQFF.

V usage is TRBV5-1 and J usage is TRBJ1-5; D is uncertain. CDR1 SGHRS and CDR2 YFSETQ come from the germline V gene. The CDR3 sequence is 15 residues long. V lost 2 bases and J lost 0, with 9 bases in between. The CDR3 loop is CASSLRGDSNQPQHF. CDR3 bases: TGCGCCAGCAGCTTAAGAGGAGATAGCAATCAGCCCCAGCATTTT.

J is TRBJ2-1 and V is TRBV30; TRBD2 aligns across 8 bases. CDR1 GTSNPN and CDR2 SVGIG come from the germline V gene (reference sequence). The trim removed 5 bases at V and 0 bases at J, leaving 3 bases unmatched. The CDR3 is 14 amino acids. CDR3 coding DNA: TGTGCCTGGGTAGCGGGGAGCTCCTACAATGAGCAGTTCTTC. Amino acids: CAWVAGSSYNEQFF.

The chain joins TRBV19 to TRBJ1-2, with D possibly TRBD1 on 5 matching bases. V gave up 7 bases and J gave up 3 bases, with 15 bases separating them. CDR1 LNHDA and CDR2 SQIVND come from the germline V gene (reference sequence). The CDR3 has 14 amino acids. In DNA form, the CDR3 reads TGTGCCAGTACCGATCTGGGGGGGGACTATGGCTACACCTTC. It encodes CASTDLGGDYGYTF. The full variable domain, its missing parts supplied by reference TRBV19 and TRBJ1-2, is DGGITQSPKYLFRKEGQNVTLSCEQNLNHDAMYWYRQDPGQGLRLIYYSQIVNDFQKGDIAEGYSVSREKKESFPLTVTSAQKNPTAFYLCASTDLGGDYGYTFGSGTRLTVV.

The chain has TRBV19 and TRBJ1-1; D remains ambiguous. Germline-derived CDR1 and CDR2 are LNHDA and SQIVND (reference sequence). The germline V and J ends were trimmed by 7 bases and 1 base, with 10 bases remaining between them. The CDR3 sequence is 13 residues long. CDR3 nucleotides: TGTGCCAGTATGGAGATCGGGAACACTGAAGCTTTCTTT. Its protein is CASMEIGNTEAFF. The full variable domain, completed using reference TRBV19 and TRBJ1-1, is DGGITQSPKYLFRKEGQNVTLSCEQNLNHDAMYWYRQDPGQGLRLIYYSQIVNDFQKGDIAEGYSVSREKKESFPLTVTSAQKNPTAFYLCASMEIGNTEAFFGQGTRLTVV.

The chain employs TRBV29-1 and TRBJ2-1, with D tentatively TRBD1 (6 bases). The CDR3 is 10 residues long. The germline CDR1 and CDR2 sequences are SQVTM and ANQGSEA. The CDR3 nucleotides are TGCAGTGGACAGTTCAATGAGCAGTTCTTC. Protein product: CSGQFNEQFF.

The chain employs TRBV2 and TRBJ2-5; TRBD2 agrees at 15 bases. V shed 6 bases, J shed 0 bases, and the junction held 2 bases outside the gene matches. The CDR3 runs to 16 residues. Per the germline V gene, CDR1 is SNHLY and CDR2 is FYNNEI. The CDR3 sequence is CASRGLAGGYQETQYF. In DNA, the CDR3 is TGTGCCAGCAGAGGACTAGCGGGAGGGTACCAAGAGACCCAGTACTTC.

The CDR3 nucleotides read TGTGCCAGCAGCCCTCAAGATTTCGGCTCCTACGAGCAGTACTTC. Protein: CASSPQDFGSYEQYF. The V gene is TRBV9, the J gene TRBJ2-7; D is ambiguous. The CDR3 sequence is 15 residues long. Trimming shortened V by 4 bases and J by 0 bases, and 14 bases separated the two germline ends. Per the germline V gene, CDR1 is SGDLS and CDR2 is YYNGEE.

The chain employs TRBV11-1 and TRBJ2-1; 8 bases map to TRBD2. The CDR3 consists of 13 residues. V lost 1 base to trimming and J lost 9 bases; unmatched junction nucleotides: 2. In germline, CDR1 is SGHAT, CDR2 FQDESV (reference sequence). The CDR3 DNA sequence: TGTGCCAGCAGCTTAGTTACTAGCGGTGAGCAGTTCTTC. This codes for CASSLVTSGEQFF. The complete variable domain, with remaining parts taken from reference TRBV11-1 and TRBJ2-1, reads EAEVAQSPRYKITEKSQAVAFWCDPISGHATLYWYRQILGQGPELLVQFQDESVVDDSQLPKDRFSAERLKGVDSTLKIQPAELGDSAMYLCASSLVTSGEQFFGPGTRLTVL.

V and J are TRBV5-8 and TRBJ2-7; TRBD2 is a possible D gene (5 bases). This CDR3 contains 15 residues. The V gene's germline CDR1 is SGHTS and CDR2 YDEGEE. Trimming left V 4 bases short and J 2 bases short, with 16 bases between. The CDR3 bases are TGTGCCAGCAGCCTAGACGAGGGCTTAACCTACGAGCAGTACTTC. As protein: CASSLDEGLTYEQYF.

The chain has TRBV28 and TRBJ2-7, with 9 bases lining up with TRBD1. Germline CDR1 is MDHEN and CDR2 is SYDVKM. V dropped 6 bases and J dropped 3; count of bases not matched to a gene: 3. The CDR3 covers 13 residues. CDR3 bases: TGTGCCAGCAGCACGGGACAGGGCTACGAGCAGTACTTC. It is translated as CASSTGQGYEQYF.

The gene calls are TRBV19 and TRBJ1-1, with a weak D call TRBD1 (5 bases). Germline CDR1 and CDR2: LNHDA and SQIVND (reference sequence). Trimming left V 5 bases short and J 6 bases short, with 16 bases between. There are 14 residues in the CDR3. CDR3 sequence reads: CASSQSSRVPEAFF. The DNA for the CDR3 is TGTGCCAGTAGTCAATCGTCCAGGGTTCCTGAAGCTTTCTTT.

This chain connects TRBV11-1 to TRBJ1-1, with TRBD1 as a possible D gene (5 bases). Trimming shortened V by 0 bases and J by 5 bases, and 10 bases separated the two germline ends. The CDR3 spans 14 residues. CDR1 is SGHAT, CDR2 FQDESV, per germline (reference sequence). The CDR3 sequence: CASSLAGEGTEAFF. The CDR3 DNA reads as TGTGCCAGCAGCTTAGCGGGGGAGGGAACTGAAGCTTTCTTT.

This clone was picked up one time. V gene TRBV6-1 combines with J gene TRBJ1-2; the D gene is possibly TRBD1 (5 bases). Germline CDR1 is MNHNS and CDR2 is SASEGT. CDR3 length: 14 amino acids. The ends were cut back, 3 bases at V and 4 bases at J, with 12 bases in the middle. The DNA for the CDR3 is TGTGCCAGCAGTGATCCGGGACTGCCCTATGGCTACACCTTC. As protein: CASSDPGLPYGYTF.

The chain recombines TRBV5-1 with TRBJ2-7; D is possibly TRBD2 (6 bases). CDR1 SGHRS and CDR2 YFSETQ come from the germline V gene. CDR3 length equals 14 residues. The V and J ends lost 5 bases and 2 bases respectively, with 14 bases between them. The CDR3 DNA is TGCGCCAGCAGAGTTAAGGAGGGTCCCTACGAGCAGTACTTC. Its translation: CASRVKEGPYEQYF.

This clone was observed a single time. This CDR3 is CASSQVGRGRNNEQFF. CDR3 nucleotides: TGCGCCAGCAGCCAAGTTGGCAGGGGGCGAAACAATGAGCAGTTCTTC. V is TRBV4-1 and J is TRBJ2-1; 8 bases match TRBD1. The germline gives CDR1 MGHRA, CDR2 YSYEKL. V lost 1 base to trimming and J lost 5 bases; unmatched junction nucleotides: 7. The CDR3 consists of 16 residues.

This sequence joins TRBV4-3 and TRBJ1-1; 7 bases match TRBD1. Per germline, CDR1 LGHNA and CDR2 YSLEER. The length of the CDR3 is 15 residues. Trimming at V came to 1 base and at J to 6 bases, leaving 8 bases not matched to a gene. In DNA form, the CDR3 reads TGCGCCAGCAGCCAAGGCCGACAGGGTGGGGCTGAAGCTTTCTTT. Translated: CASSQGRQGGAEAFF.

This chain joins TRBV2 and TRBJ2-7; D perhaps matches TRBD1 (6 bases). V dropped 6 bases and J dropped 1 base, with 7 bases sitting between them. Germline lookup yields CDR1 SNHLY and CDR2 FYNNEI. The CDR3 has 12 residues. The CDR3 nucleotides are TGTGCCAGCAGAGGGGGTTCCTACGAGCAGTACTTC. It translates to CASRGGSYEQYF.

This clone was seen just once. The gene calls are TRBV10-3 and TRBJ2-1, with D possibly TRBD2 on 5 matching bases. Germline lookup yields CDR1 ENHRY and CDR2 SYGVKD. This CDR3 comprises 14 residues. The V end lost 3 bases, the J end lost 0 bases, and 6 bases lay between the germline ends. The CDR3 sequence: CAISERDSYNEQFF. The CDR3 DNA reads TGTGCCATCAGTGAACGGGACTCCTACAATGAGCAGTTCTTC.

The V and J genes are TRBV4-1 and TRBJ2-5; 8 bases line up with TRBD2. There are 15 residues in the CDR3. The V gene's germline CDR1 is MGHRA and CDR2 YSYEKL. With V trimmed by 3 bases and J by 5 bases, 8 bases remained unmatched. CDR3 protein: CASSQGLVGMETQYF. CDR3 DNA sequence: TGCGCCAGCAGCCAGGGACTAGTAGGAATGGAGACCCAGTACTTC.

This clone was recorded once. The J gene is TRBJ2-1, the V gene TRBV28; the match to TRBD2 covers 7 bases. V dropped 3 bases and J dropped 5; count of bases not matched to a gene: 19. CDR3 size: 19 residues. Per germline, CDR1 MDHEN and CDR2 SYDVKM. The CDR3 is CASSLLVLVRGDTHNEQFF. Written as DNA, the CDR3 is TGTGCCAGCAGTTTGCTAGTCTTAGTTCGGGGGGATACTCACAATGAGCAGTTCTTC.

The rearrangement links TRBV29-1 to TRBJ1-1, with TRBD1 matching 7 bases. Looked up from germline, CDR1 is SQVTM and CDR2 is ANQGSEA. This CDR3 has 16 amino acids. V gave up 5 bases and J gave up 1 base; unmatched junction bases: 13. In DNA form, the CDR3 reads TGCAGCGTTAAGGGGAACAGGGGTGCAGCGAACACTGAAGCTTTCTTT. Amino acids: CSVKGNRGAANTEAFF.

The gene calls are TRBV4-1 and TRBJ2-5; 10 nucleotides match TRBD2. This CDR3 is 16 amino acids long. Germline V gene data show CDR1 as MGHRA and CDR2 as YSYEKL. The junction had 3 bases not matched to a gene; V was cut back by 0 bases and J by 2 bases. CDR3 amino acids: CASSQDQAGGQETQYF. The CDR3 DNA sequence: TGCGCCAGCAGCCAAGATCAAGCGGGAGGGCAAGAGACCCAGTACTTC.

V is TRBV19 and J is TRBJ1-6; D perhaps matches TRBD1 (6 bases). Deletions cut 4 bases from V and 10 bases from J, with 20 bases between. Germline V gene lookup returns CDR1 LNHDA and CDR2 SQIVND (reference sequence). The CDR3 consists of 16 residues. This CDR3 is CASSTPRQDPGSPLHF. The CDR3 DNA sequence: TGTGCCAGTAGTACTCCTCGACAGGACCCGGGGTCACCCCTCCACTTT. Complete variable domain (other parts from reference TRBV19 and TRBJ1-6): DGGITQSPKYLFRKEGQNVTLSCEQNLNHDAMYWYRQDPGQGLRLIYYSQIVNDFQKGDIAEGYSVSREKKESFPLTVTSAQKNPTAFYLCASSTPRQDPGSPLHFGNGTRLTVT.

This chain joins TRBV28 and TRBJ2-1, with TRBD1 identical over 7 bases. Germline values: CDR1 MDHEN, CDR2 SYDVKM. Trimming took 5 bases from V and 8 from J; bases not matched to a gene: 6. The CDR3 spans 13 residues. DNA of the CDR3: TGTGCCAGCAGTCCGCTTACAGGGGATGAGCAGTTCTTC. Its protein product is CASSPLTGDEQFF.

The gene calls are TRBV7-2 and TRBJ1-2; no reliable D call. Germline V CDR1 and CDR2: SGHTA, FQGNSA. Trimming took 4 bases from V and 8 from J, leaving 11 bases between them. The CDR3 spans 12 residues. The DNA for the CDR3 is TGTGCCAGCAGCTGGTTATCGGGGGGCTACACCTTC. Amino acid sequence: CASSWLSGGYTF.

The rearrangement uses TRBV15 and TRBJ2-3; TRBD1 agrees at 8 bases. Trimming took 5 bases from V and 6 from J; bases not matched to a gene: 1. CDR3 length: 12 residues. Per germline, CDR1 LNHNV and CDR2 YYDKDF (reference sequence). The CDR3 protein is CATSWDRDTQYF. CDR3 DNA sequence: TGTGCCACCAGCTGGGACAGGGATACGCAGTATTTT.

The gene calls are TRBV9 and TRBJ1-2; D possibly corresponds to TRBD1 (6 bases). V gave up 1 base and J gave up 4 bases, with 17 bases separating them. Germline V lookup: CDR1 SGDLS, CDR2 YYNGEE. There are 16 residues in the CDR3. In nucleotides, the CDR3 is TGTGCCAGCAGCGTATCCCTGTGGGGGCAGGGCTATGGCTACACCTTC. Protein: CASSVSLWGQGYGYTF. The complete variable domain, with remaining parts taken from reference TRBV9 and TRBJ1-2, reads DSGVTQTPKHLITATGQRVTLRCSPRSGDLSVYWYQQSLDQGLQFLIQYYNGEERAKGNILERFSAQQFPDLHSELNLSSLELGDSALYFCASSVSLWGQGYGYTFGSGTRLTVV.

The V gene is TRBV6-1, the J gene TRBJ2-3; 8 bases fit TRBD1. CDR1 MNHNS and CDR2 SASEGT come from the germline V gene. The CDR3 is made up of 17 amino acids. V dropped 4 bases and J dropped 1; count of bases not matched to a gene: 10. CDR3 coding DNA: TGTGCCAGCAGTGGACTCCGACAGGGGAGTCGCACAGATACGCAGTATTTT. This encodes CASSGLRQGSRTDTQYF.

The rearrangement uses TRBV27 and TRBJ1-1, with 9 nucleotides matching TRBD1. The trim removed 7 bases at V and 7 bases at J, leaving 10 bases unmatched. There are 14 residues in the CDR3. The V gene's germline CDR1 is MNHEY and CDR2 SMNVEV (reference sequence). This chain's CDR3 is CASNQPGTGSEAFF. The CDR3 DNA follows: TGTGCCAGCAACCAACCTGGGACAGGGAGTGAAGCTTTCTTT.

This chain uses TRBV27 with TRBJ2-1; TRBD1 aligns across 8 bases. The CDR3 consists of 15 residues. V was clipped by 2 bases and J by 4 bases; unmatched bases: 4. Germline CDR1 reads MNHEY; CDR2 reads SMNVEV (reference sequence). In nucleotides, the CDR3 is TGTGCCAGCAGTTTAATTGGACAGGGATACAATGAGCAGTTCTTC. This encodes CASSLIGQGYNEQFF.